This entry lists 27 T cell receptor beta chains sequenced from one sample in a study of T-cell memory formation after mild COVID-19 (dated by TCRdb to about 2021). Library preparation employed 5' RACE. TCRdb records Illumina NovaSeq 6000 as the sequencer. The public sequencing data were trimmed at Q25 with fastp and processed into clonotypes with MiXCR by TCRdb, which kept only in-frame beta chains. Duplicate CDR3 protein sequences are folded into a single record with the most common DNA and genes. A total of 250,000 to 300,000 distinct CDR3 sequences appear in this sample, roughly 15% of them only once. The ten largest make up roughly 22% of the sample. Sequenced sample: PBMCs or a T cell subset sorted from them (not recorded which). The receptor source for this set is a man aged 18 to 30 who had mild COVID-19 (a few samples of this study predate the infection). The sample titles of this study are shuffled in the database, so cell type and time point are left out; the donor was told from shared clones.

CDR3 amino acids: CASSPRGGGLTGELFF. The CDR3 bases are TGTGCCAGCAGCCCGCGGGGGGGCGGGTTGACCGGGGAGCTGTTTTTT. The chain couples TRBV3-1 to TRBJ2-2; 9 positions match TRBD2. Unmatched junction bases numbered 8, after V lost 4 bases and J lost 5 bases. The CDR3 runs 16 residues. The germline V gene encodes CDR1 LGHDT and CDR2 YNNKEL (reference sequence).

The J gene is TRBJ1-1, the V gene TRBV6-2 or TRBV6-3; a weak D match, TRBD1 (5 bases). Looked up from germline, CDR1 is MNHEY and CDR2 is SVGEGT. This CDR3 has 15 amino acids. Trimming cost V 5 bases and J 0 bases, with 13 bases left between them. In nucleotides, the CDR3 is TGTGCCAGCAGTCCCAGGGAGACCGTGAACACTGAAGCTTTCTTT. The encoded protein is CASSPRETVNTEAFF.

The gene calls are TRBV29-1 and TRBJ2-6; 8 bases agree with TRBD1. The CDR3 length is 15 residues. Per germline, CDR1 SQVTM and CDR2 ANQGSEA. The trim removed 4 bases at V and 1 base at J, leaving 3 bases unmatched. For the CDR3, the DNA is TGCAGCGTTGCCTACAGGGGGTCTGGGGCCAACGTCCTGACTTTC. This encodes CSVAYRGSGANVLTF. The variable domain in full, with the rest retrieved from reference TRBV29-1 and TRBJ2-6, is SAVISQKPSRDICQRGTSLTIQCQVDSQVTMMFWYRQQPGQSLTLIATANQGSEATYESGFVIDKFPISRPNLTFSTLTVSNMSPEDSSIYLCSVAYRGSGANVLTFGAGSRLTVL.

A single count supports this clonotype. This chain uses TRBV28 with TRBJ1-3; no reliable D call. With 6 bases removed from V and 0 bases from J, the gap between germline ends came to 12 bases. The CDR3 spans 15 residues. Germline V CDR1 and CDR2: MDHEN, SYDVKM. CDR3 sequence reads: CASSLTSSSGNTIYF. CDR3 coding DNA: TGTGCCAGCAGCCTGACATCCAGCTCTGGAAACACCATATATTTT.

V usage is TRBV6-5 and J usage is TRBJ1-2; D is undetermined. Trimming took off 4 bases at V and 8 bases at J, with 17 bases between the two ends. The CDR3 totals 14 residues. From germline, CDR1 is MNHEY and CDR2 SVGAGI. The CDR3: CASSLSDSLKGYTF. For the CDR3, the DNA is TGTGCCAGCAGTTTGTCGGATAGCCTTAAGGGCTACACCTTC.

This clonotype was seen more than once but under ten times. This chain connects TRBV10-3 to TRBJ2-7; 8 bases align to TRBD1. With 6 bases clipped from V and 2 bases from J, the junction kept 6 bases outside the gene matches. CDR1 and CDR2 from the germline V gene are ENHRY and SYGVKD. The CDR3 contains 14 residues. The DNA for the CDR3 is TGTGCCATCAGCCCCGGACAGGGAACCTACGAGCAGTACGTC. Its translation: CAISPGQGTYEQYV.

The rearrangement links TRBV27 to TRBJ2-3, with 9 bases matching TRBD1. This CDR3 is built from 15 residues. The germline V gene encodes CDR1 MNHEY and CDR2 SMNVEV (reference sequence). V lost 5 bases, J lost 5 bases, and 8 bases stayed unmatched. This CDR3 reads CASSQTGGEGDTQYF. CDR3 nucleotide sequence: TGTGCCAGCAGTCAGACAGGGGGAGAAGGAGATACGCAGTATTTT.

This clonotype was found a few times. The chain combines TRBV7-2 with TRBJ2-1; 8 positions agree with TRBD2. This CDR3 contains 15 residues. Trimming at V came to 5 bases and at J to 10 bases, leaving 13 bases not matched to a gene. Germline V gene data show CDR1 as SGHTA and CDR2 as FQGNSA. The chain's CDR3 is CASSGIAGGGVEQFF. In nucleotides, the CDR3 is TGTGCCAGCAGCGGGATCGCGGGGGGCGGGGTGGAGCAGTTCTTC.

The chain joins TRBV23-1 to TRBJ2-2, with TRBD2 as a possible D gene (5 bases). TRBV23-1 is treated as an ORF (open reading frame) with a function not yet certain. The V gene lost 0 bases and the J gene lost 9 bases, with 17 bases spanning the gap. The CDR3 sequence is 16 residues long. CDR3 sequence: CASSQSAGAVLWELFF. For the CDR3, the DNA is TGCGCCAGCAGTCAATCGGCGGGCGCAGTCCTTTGGGAGCTGTTTTTT.

This clonotype was found a few times. The chain couples TRBV7-3 to TRBJ2-3, with TRBD1 matching 9 bases. V dropped 6 bases and J dropped 2; count of bases not matched to a gene: 3. The CDR3 length is 14 residues. Per the germline V gene, CDR1 is SGHTA and CDR2 is FQGTGA. For the CDR3, the DNA is TGTGCCAGCAGTCGGACAGGGGACACAGATACGCAGTATTTT. This encodes CASSRTGDTDTQYF.

The chain carries TRBV6-2 or TRBV6-3 and TRBJ2-3; D is unresolved. CDR3 length: 13 residues. V shed 2 bases and J shed 1 base, with 4 bases lying between them. Germline V gene data show CDR1 as MNHEY and CDR2 as SVGEGT. The DNA of the CDR3 is TGTGCCAGCAGTTACGTAGGCACAGATACGCAGTATTTT. Its protein product is CASSYVGTDTQYF.

This clonotype appeared many times. V gene TRBV12-3 or TRBV12-4 combines with J gene TRBJ2-7; tentative D call: TRBD1 (6 bases). The germline V and J ends were trimmed by 5 bases and 2 bases, with 10 bases remaining between them. The CDR3 covers 13 residues. CDR3 residues: CASSLRQAYEQYV. CDR3 DNA: TGTGCCAGCAGTCTTCGACAGGCCTACGAGCAGTACGTC.

This rearrangement joins TRBV7-2 to TRBJ1-4; TRBD1 agrees at 9 bases. The V and J ends lost 4 bases and 4 bases, in that order; junction bases with no gene match: 7. Germline assignment: CDR1 SGHTA and CDR2 FQGNSA. CDR3 length: 16 amino acids. CDR3 loop: CASSSGQGPFNEKLFF. The CDR3 region has the DNA TGTGCCAGCAGCTCGGGACAGGGTCCTTTTAATGAAAAACTGTTTTTT. The full variable domain, its missing parts supplied by reference TRBV7-2 and TRBJ1-4, is GAGVSQSPSNKVTEKGKDVELRCDPISGHTALYWYRQSLGQGLEFLIYFQGNSAPDKSGLPSDRFSAERTGGSVSTLTIQRTQQEDSAVYLCASSSGQGPFNEKLFFGSGTQLSVL.

The chain links TRBV7-6 to TRBJ1-4; the match to TRBD1 covers 9 bases. V shed 5 bases, J shed 7 bases, and the junction held 5 bases outside the gene matches. Germline V lookup: CDR1 SGHVS, CDR2 FNYEAQ. The CDR3 runs to 14 residues. The CDR3 nucleotides read TGTGCCAGCAGCAACAGGGGGCAGGGTGAAAAACTGTTTTTT. Translated, it gives CASSNRGQGEKLFF.

This clonotype appeared a few times. This rearrangement joins TRBV3-1 to TRBJ1-2; D may be TRBD1 (5 bases). Germline CDR1 LGHDT, CDR2 YNNKEL (reference sequence). V lost 3 bases to trimming and J lost 4 bases, with 15 bases between them. CDR3 length equals 15 residues. CDR3 bases: TGTGCCAGCAGCCAGGGGCTCGGGACCCTCTATGGCTACACCTTC. Its translation: CASSQGLGTLYGYTF.

The chain employs TRBV4-2 and TRBJ2-3, with 8 positions matching TRBD2. The germline gives CDR1 LGHNA, CDR2 YNFKEQ. This CDR3 is built from 16 residues. The V gene end was trimmed by 4 bases and the J gene end by 2 bases; junction bases not matched to a gene: 8. The CDR3 here is CASSPGGSGDTDTQYF. For the CDR3, the DNA is TGTGCCAGCAGCCCCGGTGGTAGCGGGGACACAGATACGCAGTATTTT.

The rearrangement links TRBV7-2 to TRBJ2-1; D is possibly TRBD2 (7 bases). V was shortened by 4 bases and J by 7 bases, with 23 bases between the two germline ends. The CDR3 runs to 17 residues. From germline, CDR1 is SGHTA and CDR2 FQGNSA. The CDR3 reads CASSSRGGAGLSNEQFF. CDR3 nucleotides: TGTGCCAGCAGCTCCAGGGGAGGGGCCGGGTTGAGTAATGAGCAGTTCTTC.

The rearrangement joins TRBV7-2 to TRBJ1-5; D not resolved. There are 13 residues in the CDR3. V lost 0 bases to trimming and J lost 10 bases, with 10 bases between them. The germline gives CDR1 SGHTA, CDR2 FQGNSA. The CDR3 sequence: CASSLAPASPQHF. CDR3 nucleotides: TGTGCCAGCAGCTTAGCCCCGGCTTCTCCCCAGCATTTT.

V usage is TRBV7-2 and J usage is TRBJ2-1; D not resolved. This CDR3 has 15 residues. V was shortened by 4 bases and J by 7 bases, with 17 bases between the two germline ends. Germline V CDR1 and CDR2: SGHTA, FQGNSA. The CDR3 sequence is CASSSRATSANEQFF. Here the CDR3 DNA reads TGTGCCAGCAGCTCACGGGCCACATCGGCGAATGAGCAGTTCTTC.

This clonotype was recorded a few times. DNA of the CDR3: TGTGCCAGCAGCTTAGTCCCGACTGGTACCGATGAGCAGTTCTTC. Protein: CASSLVPTGTDEQFF. This chain connects TRBV6-5 to TRBJ2-1; D is ambiguous. The germline V gene has CDR1 MNHEY and CDR2 SVGAGI. The CDR3 contains 15 residues. V was clipped by 6 bases and J by 8 bases, with 20 bases between them.

This clonotype occurred a few times. The chain recombines TRBV29-1 with TRBJ2-3; no clear D. The CDR3 is 14 residues long. The V gene lost 4 bases and the J gene lost 0 bases, with 11 bases spanning the gap. Germline V lookup: CDR1 SQVTM, CDR2 ANQGSEA. The DNA for the CDR3 is TGCAGCGTTGTCTTCCAGGCAAGCACAGATACGCAGTATTTT. It codes for CSVVFQASTDTQYF.

The table lists this clonotype with many counts. This chain connects TRBV4-1 to TRBJ2-5, with D uncertain. The ends were cut back, 5 bases at V and 0 bases at J, with 13 bases in the middle. CDR1 and CDR2 from the germline V gene are MGHRA and YSYEKL. This CDR3 comprises 15 residues. The CDR3 coding sequence is TGCGCCAGCAGCTACCAAGGGCAGTACCAAGAGACCCAGTACTTC. Translation: CASSYQGQYQETQYF.

This clonotype was counted a few times. The chain carries TRBV6-5 and TRBJ2-1; the D call may be TRBD1 or TRBD2 (6 bases each). Trimming pared 2 bases from V and 9 bases from J, leaving 14 bases between. The CDR3 consists of 14 residues. The germline gives CDR1 MNHEY, CDR2 SVGAGI. CDR3 region: CASSYRGPDSEQFF. The CDR3 coding sequence is TGTGCCAGCAGTTACCGGGGGCCTGATAGTGAGCAGTTCTTC.

The CDR3 coding sequence is TGTGCCAGCAGTGCCCCAGGGAGCGGACTAGCTAACTATGGCTACACCTTC. Protein sequence: CASSAPGSGLANYGYTF. V is TRBV12-3 or TRBV12-4 and J is TRBJ1-2, with D possibly being TRBD1 (5 bases). V was trimmed by 5 bases and J by 0 bases, leaving 19 bases between them. CDR3 length: 17 residues.

This clonotype turned up a few times. The V and J genes are TRBV7-2 and TRBJ1-3; the match to TRBD1 covers 8 bases. The CDR3 covers 17 residues. The junction had 4 bases not matched to a gene; V was cut back by 0 bases and J by 0 bases. Germline CDR1 is SGHTA and CDR2 is FQGNSA. The CDR3 sequence: CASSLAAGGLSGNTIYF. For the CDR3, the DNA is TGTGCCAGCAGCTTAGCCGCAGGGGGCCTCTCTGGAAACACCATATATTTT. The variable domain in full, completed from reference TRBV7-2 and TRBJ1-3, reads GAGVSQSPSNKVTEKGKDVELRCDPISGHTALYWYRQSLGQGLEFLIYFQGNSAPDKSGLPSDRFSAERTGGSVSTLTIQRTQQEDSAVYLCASSLAAGGLSGNTIYFGEGSWLTVV.

The rearrangement joins TRBV4-3 to TRBJ2-3; D may be TRBD1 or TRBD2 (5 bases each). Germline V gene data show CDR1 as LGHNA and CDR2 as YSLEER. The CDR3 is 15 residues long. V shed 1 base and J shed 2 bases, with 10 bases lying between them. CDR3 region: CASSQAGTPTDTQYF. The CDR3 region has the DNA TGCGCCAGCAGCCAAGCGGGGACCCCCACAGATACGCAGTATTTT.

Only a few counts were recorded for this clonotype. The chain employs TRBV15 and TRBJ1-5; 7 bases agree with TRBD1. Germline CDR1 reads LNHNV; CDR2 reads YYDKDF (reference sequence). With V trimmed by 6 bases and J by 1 base, 9 bases remained unmatched. The CDR3 totals 16 residues. CDR3 bases: TGTGCCACCAGGAGGGGGCTGGGGGAAAGCAATCAGCCCCAGCATTTT. This sequence encodes CATRRGLGESNQPQHF.